These 25 T cell receptor beta chains came from one sample sequenced in a study of blood T cell repertoires in COVID-19. The protocol was immunoSEQ multiplex PCR, while the TCRdb copy is restricted to in-frame clones and leaves out a portion. The sample lists about 83,000 clones, roughly 80% occurring once. Material: peripheral blood. These TCRs come from a woman older than 75 with acute or convalescent COVID-19.

The chain combines TRBV7-2 with TRBJ2-5; the match to TRBD1 covers 7 bases. CDR1 SGHTA and CDR2 FQGNSA come from the germline V gene. The CDR3 spans 14 residues. J lost 1 base, V lost 6 bases, and 5 bases had no gene match. In DNA, the CDR3 is TGTGCCAGCAGGACCGGGACAGCCCAAGAGACCCAGTACTTC. This gives the protein CASRTGTAQETQYF.

This clone has more than one count but fewer than ten. V usage is TRBV6-5 and J usage is TRBJ1-2; tentatively, D is TRBD1 (5 bases). Germline-derived CDR1 and CDR2 are MNHEY and SVGAGI. Trimming pared 5 bases from V and 3 bases from J, leaving 13 bases between. The CDR3 has 14 residues. The CDR3 spells CASSIQLGHYGYTF. CDR3 DNA: TGTGCCAGCAGTATACAGCTGGGGCACTATGGCTACACCTTC.

This sequence joins TRBV19 and TRBJ1-5; no clear D gene. The V gene lost 3 bases and the J gene lost 3 bases, with 6 bases spanning the gap. The germline V gene has CDR1 LNHDA and CDR2 SQIVND (reference sequence). This CDR3 has 13 amino acids. The CDR3 DNA follows: TGTGCCAGTAGTATCCGAGCCAATCAGCCCCAGCATTTT. Translating gives CASSIRANQPQHF.

CDR3 DNA sequence: TGTGCCATCAGCCGGGACACTGAAGCTTTCTTT. It is translated as CAISRDTEAFF. V and J are TRBV10-3 and TRBJ1-1; no definite D call. In germline, CDR1 is ENHRY, CDR2 SYGVKD. The CDR3 loop spans 11 amino acids. V gave up 6 bases and J gave up 3 bases, with 5 bases separating them.

The chain recombines TRBV27 with TRBJ2-7, with 7 bases that match TRBD1. Germline CDR1 MNHEY, CDR2 SMNVEV (reference sequence). This CDR3 is 13 amino acids long. Trimming at V came to 8 bases and at J to 0 bases, leaving 4 bases not matched to a gene. CDR3 sequence: CASAWDSSYEQYF. CDR3 sequence (DNA): TGTGCCAGCGCCTGGGACAGCTCCTACGAGCAGTACTTC.

The chain links TRBV9 to TRBJ1-2; TRBD1 aligns across 9 bases. Germline CDR1 is SGDLS and CDR2 is YYNGEE. The CDR3 sequence is 14 residues long. Trimming cost V 4 bases and J 6 bases; bases outside gene matches: 7. CDR3 amino acids: CASSPPDRGDGYTF. CDR3 DNA sequence: TGTGCCAGCAGCCCCCCCGACAGGGGGGATGGCTACACCTTC.

This clone was found once. This chain connects TRBV9 to TRBJ2-7; D may be TRBD2 (6 bases). Trimming shortened V by 1 base and J by 5 bases, and 13 bases separated the two germline ends. The germline CDR1 and CDR2 sequences are SGDLS and YYNGEE. CDR3 length: 14 amino acids. In DNA, the CDR3 is TGTGCCAGCAGCGTATTTCACGGAGGGGACGAGCAGTACTTC. This codes for CASSVFHGGDEQYF.

The V call is TRBV9, the J call TRBJ2-3; D is ambiguous. The V gene's germline CDR1 is SGDLS and CDR2 YYNGEE. V dropped 0 bases and J dropped 4 bases, with 9 bases sitting between them. This CDR3 region has 14 residues. CDR3 DNA: TGTGCCAGCAGCGTAGTCCCACAATCAGATACGCAGTATTTT. Protein sequence: CASSVVPQSDTQYF.

The chain uses TRBV5-1 and TRBJ2-1, with 12 bases matching TRBD1. V lost 0 bases and J lost 2; bases outside the gene matches: 9. This CDR3 is built from 19 residues. Per germline, CDR1 SGHRS and CDR2 YFSETQ. CDR3 amino acids: CASSLEGQGASRAYNEQFF. The CDR3 nucleotides are TGCGCCAGCAGCTTGGAGGGACAGGGGGCTTCGAGGGCCTACAATGAGCAGTTCTTC.

This chain uses TRBV6-7 with TRBJ2-2; TRBD2 matches at 9 bases. TRBV6-7 is an ORF; its function is uncertain. J was trimmed by 2 bases and V by 2 bases; bases with no gene match: 9. CDR3 length: 18 amino acids. The CDR3: CASSYPILAGANTGELFF. DNA for the CDR3: TGTGCCAGCAGTTACCCAATCTTAGCGGGGGCCAACACCGGGGAGCTGTTTTTT.

The chain recombines TRBV5-6 with TRBJ2-2, with D maybe TRBD1 (6 bases). Germline CDR1 and CDR2: SGHDT and YYEEEE. V dropped 4 bases and J dropped 3 bases, with 16 bases sitting between them. This CDR3 comprises 16 residues. For the CDR3, the DNA is TGTGCCAGCAGCCTCGGCGGACAGAAATACACCGGGGAGCTGTTTTTT. Protein sequence: CASSLGGQKYTGELFF. The whole variable domain, filled in from reference TRBV5-6 and TRBJ2-2, reads DAGVTQSPTHLIKTRGQQVTLRCSPKSGHDTVSWYQQALGQGPQFIFQYYEEEERQRGNFPDRFSGHQFPNYSSELNVNALLLGDSALYLCASSLGGQKYTGELFFGEGSRLTVL.

A note on this clone: One junction end does not reproduce the germline sequence, and a read error may be involved. The rearrangement links TRBV20-1 to TRBJ1-2, with TRBD1 matching over 7 bases. The CDR3 has 12 residues. Per germline, CDR1 DFQATT and CDR2 SNEGSKA (reference sequence). Here the CDR3 DNA reads TGCAGTGCTAGTTCCCGGACAGGCCTCCTCGCCTTC. Its protein is CSASSRTGLLAF.

The chain combines TRBV7-9 with TRBJ2-7, with TRBD1 matching over 10 bases. The germline V gene has CDR1 SEHNR and CDR2 FQNEAQ (reference sequence). Trimming at V came to 4 bases and at J to 5 bases, leaving 8 bases not matched to a gene. The CDR3 is made up of 15 amino acids. The CDR3 loop is CASSSLGTGEDEQYF. The CDR3 coding sequence is TGTGCCAGCAGCTCCCTGGGGACAGGGGAGGACGAGCAGTACTTC.

The CDR3 loop reads CASSYGQGETQYF. The CDR3 DNA reads as TGTGCCAGTAGCTACGGACAGGGTGAGACCCAGTACTTC. J is TRBJ2-5 and V is TRBV19; 8 bases fit TRBD1. Germline CDR1 reads LNHDA; CDR2 reads SQIVND (reference sequence). Trimming removed 6 bases from V and 5 bases from J; junction bases left unmatched: 5. The CDR3 runs 13 residues.

This clone showed up just a few times. The chain recombines TRBV19 with TRBJ2-1; unclear D gene. The CDR3 runs 16 residues. The germline gives CDR1 LNHDA, CDR2 SQIVND (reference sequence). V lost 5 bases to trimming and J lost 6 bases, with 20 bases between them. The chain's CDR3 is CASSLGGTSRGNEQFF. As DNA, the CDR3 is TGTGCCAGTAGTCTAGGTGGCACCTCGAGAGGCAATGAGCAGTTCTTC.

In its sample, this clone was seen once. The chain's CDR3 is CASSLLRGGASAGTAGSGNEQFF. The CDR3 nucleotides read TGTGCCAGCAGTTTATTGCGCGGGGGGGCTTCCGCCGGGACAGCTGGGTCGGGGAATGAGCAGTTCTTC. This chain joins TRBV27 and TRBJ2-1; 9 bases are a match to TRBD2. Germline V gives CDR1 MNHEY, CDR2 SMNVEV (reference sequence). The CDR3 extends over 23 amino acids. Losses at the gene ends were 1 base for V and 7 bases for J; bases not matched to a gene: 29.

The chain employs TRBV25-1 and TRBJ1-2, with 8 bases lining up with TRBD1. Losses at the gene ends were 9 bases for V and 2 bases for J; bases not matched to a gene: 20. Germline loops: CDR1 MGHDK, CDR2 SYGVNS. The CDR3 extends over 18 amino acids. The CDR3 protein is CASRQGGQVLNGNYGYTF. The CDR3 nucleotides are TGTGCCAGTCGTCAGGGGGGACAGGTCCTCAACGGGAACTATGGCTACACCTTC.

This clone was detected once. The chain links TRBV29-1 to TRBJ1-2; D gene uncertain. Germline V gene sequence: CDR1 SQVTM, CDR2 ANQGSEA. Trimming cost V 1 base and J 6 bases, with 15 bases left between them. There are 14 residues in the CDR3. The CDR3, as DNA: TGCAGCGTTGAAGGAGGGCCGAACCTGGATGGCTACACCTTC. It translates to CSVEGGPNLDGYTF.

This clone was detected only once. The chain is built from TRBV5-4 and TRBJ2-5; no clear D. The V and J ends lost 0 bases and 5 bases respectively, with 14 bases between them. CDR1 SGHNT and CDR2 YYREEE come from the germline V gene (reference sequence). This CDR3 spans 15 amino acids. The chain's CDR3 is CASSLDYMRRETQYF. CDR3 nucleotide sequence: TGTGCCAGCAGCTTGGACTATATGCGGCGGGAGACCCAGTACTTC.

The chain couples TRBV5-6 to TRBJ2-1; a possible D gene is TRBD1 (6 bases). The CDR3 length is 17 residues. Trimming left V 2 bases short and J 12 bases short, with 27 bases between. Germline CDR1 SGHDT, CDR2 YYEEEE. In DNA, the CDR3 is TGTGCCAGCAGCTTCGAGGTACCGACAGGTTCGGAATTTGTGCAGTTCTTC. It translates to CASSFEVPTGSEFVQFF.

This clone has a handful of counts. This sequence joins TRBV10-3 and TRBJ1-3; tentatively, D is TRBD1 (6 bases). V shed 7 bases and J shed 4 bases, with 11 bases lying between them. CDR3 length equals 13 residues. Germline V gives CDR1 ENHRY, CDR2 SYGVKD. Here the CDR3 reads CAINQGSGNTIYF. For the CDR3, the DNA is TGTGCCATCAACCAGGGGTCCGGAAACACCATATATTTT.

The genes are TRBV7-8 and TRBJ1-2; the match to TRBD1 covers 9 bases. In germline, CDR1 is SGHVS, CDR2 FQNEAQ. Trimming at V came to 5 bases and at J to 11 bases, leaving 9 bases not matched to a gene. The CDR3 loop spans 13 amino acids. This chain's CDR3 is CASSRPGQGHYTF. The CDR3 region has the DNA TGTGCCAGCAGCCGTCCGGGACAGGGACATTACACCTTC.

This clone was observed a single time. The CDR3 protein is CASTASGGSYNEQFF. CDR3 DNA sequence: TGTGCCAGCACCGCGTCCGGGGGCTCCTACAATGAGCAGTTCTTC. The genes are TRBV6-1 and TRBJ2-1; D possibly corresponds to TRBD2 (6 bases). CDR1 and CDR2 (germline): MNHNS, SASEGT. V was shortened by 7 bases and J by 0 bases, with 13 bases between the two germline ends. CDR3 length: 15 amino acids.

This chain uses TRBV24-1 with TRBJ2-3; 12 positions agree with TRBD1. Germline V lookup: CDR1 KGHDR, CDR2 SFDVKD. The CDR3 loop spans 17 amino acids. The V segment lost 4 bases and the J segment 4 bases; nucleotides outside the gene matches: 8. In DNA, the CDR3 is TGTGCCACCAGTGACCCCCCGGGACAGGGGGCCTCAGATACGCAGTATTTT. This encodes CATSDPPGQGASDTQYF.

V usage is TRBV6-5 and J usage is TRBJ1-5; D is unresolved. Germline CDR1 MNHEY, CDR2 SVGAGI. The ends were cut back, 6 bases at V and 7 bases at J, with 13 bases in the middle. This CDR3 comprises 13 residues. This CDR3 reads CASSRDGGQPQHF. For the CDR3, the DNA is TGTGCCAGCAGCCGCGATGGAGGCCAGCCCCAGCATTTT.